This T cell receptor (beta chain) is from a study of blood T cells in healthy people across ages. Germline-derived CDR1 and CDR2 are SQVTM and ANQGSEA. This CDR3 is built from 16 residues. A note on this clonotype: At one end, the junction sequence differs from germline, possibly due to a read error.

A second PCR of roughly 7 to 11 cycles used a sample-barcoded 5' primer and a J-beta primer mix. TCRdb redid the calling of the 5' RACE reads with MiXCR, one entry per CDR3 protein. The data show 590,000 or so distinct CDR3 sequences, approximately 30% seen once. The chain has TRBV29-1 and TRBJ2-1; TRBD2 matches at 8 bases. The clonotype comes from a woman older than 75 in good health. Sequencing was performed on blood. The CDR3, as DNA: TGCAGCGTGGAAGGACTGGGGGGGACTAGTCTAGGTAAGCAGTTCTTC. This gives the protein CSVEGLGGTSLGKQFF.